These 32 T cell receptor beta chains were all obtained from the same sample, sequenced in a study of cytomegalovirus exposure and HLA in healthy donors. The PCR employed 60 Vbeta primers together with 13 Jbeta primers. TCRdb's table, derived via immunoSEQ multiplex PCR, lists solely in-frame clones and lacks some. The table lists over 150,000 clones, approximately 85% of them singletons, with more than 0.9% in the top ten. The sequenced material came from PBMCs. Every receptor here comes from a girl aged 2 to 9 in good health and CMV-seropositive.

Only one count was recorded for this clone. This chain connects TRBV6-5 to TRBJ1-4; D perhaps matches TRBD1 (5 bases). The CDR3 is 16 residues long. V was cut by 2 bases and J by 4 bases, with 14 bases left in between. CDR1 MNHEY and CDR2 SVGAGI come from the germline V gene. CDR3 DNA: TGTGCCAGCAGTTACGGTGTCCAGGGTTTTAATGAAAAACTGTTTTTT. This encodes CASSYGVQGFNEKLFF.

The genes are TRBV27 and TRBJ2-7, with D perhaps matching TRBD1 (7 bases). The V end lost 3 bases, the J end lost 12 bases, and 24 bases lay between the germline ends. This CDR3 has 15 residues. CDR1 MNHEY and CDR2 SMNVEV come from the germline V gene (reference sequence). CDR3 nucleotides: TGTGCCAGCAGTTTCCAACGGGACAGTCTTCTCGGGAGGTACTTC. It translates to CASSFQRDSLLGRYF.

The genes are TRBV4-1 and TRBJ2-1; 9 positions agree with TRBD2. Germline CDR1 is MGHRA and CDR2 is YSYEKL. CDR3 length: 16 amino acids. The ends lost 0 bases at V and 6 bases at J; junction bases unmatched: 6. CDR3 loop: CASSQDGLAGINEQFF. Written as DNA, the CDR3 is TGCGCCAGCAGCCAAGATGGGCTAGCGGGGATCAATGAGCAGTTCTTC.

V is TRBV9 and J is TRBJ2-2; 7 bases align to TRBD2. The CDR3 consists of 15 residues. Germline-derived CDR1 and CDR2 are SGDLS and YYNGEE. The junction had 6 bases not matched to a gene; V was cut back by 3 bases and J by 4 bases. CDR3 region: CASSGSGTTTGELFF. The CDR3 region has the DNA TGTGCCAGCAGCGGCTCCGGGACTACCACCGGGGAGCTGTTTTTT.

The V and J genes are TRBV30 and TRBJ2-5; 10 bases fit TRBD1. The CDR3 has 14 residues. Germline CDR1 GTSNPN, CDR2 SVGIG (reference sequence). V was pared by 7 bases and J by 5 bases, with 10 bases of the junction left unmatched. CDR3 in DNA: TGTGCCTCCGGGGGACAGGGGTTGAGGGAGACCCAGTACTTC. Translation gives CASGGQGLRETQYF.

J is TRBJ1-1 and V is TRBV10-2; D might be TRBD1 (6 bases). Trimming removed 6 bases at V and 1 base at J, with 9 bases between. The V gene's germline CDR1 is WSHSY and CDR2 SAAADI. This CDR3 comprises 13 residues. CDR3 nucleotide sequence: TGCGCCAGCAGGGGACAATCGAACACTGAAGCTTTCTTT. This sequence encodes CASRGQSNTEAFF.

This clone was counted a few times. This sequence joins TRBV4-1 and TRBJ1-4, with D possibly matching TRBD1 (6 bases). The ends were cut back, 0 bases at V and 8 bases at J, with 16 bases in the middle. CDR3 size: 16 residues. Germline-derived CDR1 and CDR2 are MGHRA and YSYEKL. CDR3: CASSQDSSGGAEKLFF. The CDR3 DNA follows: TGCGCCAGCAGCCAAGACTCCTCCGGGGGGGCCGAAAAACTGTTTTTT.

The V gene is TRBV4-1, the J gene TRBJ2-7; possible D gene TRBD1, 5 bases. With 6 bases removed from V and 2 bases from J, the gap between germline ends came to 14 bases. CDR1 and CDR2 (germline): MGHRA, YSYEKL. The CDR3 consists of 14 residues. The CDR3 nucleotides read TGCGCCAGCAGTCTAACTACAGGCGCCTACGAGCAGTACTTC. This codes for CASSLTTGAYEQYF.

This chain joins TRBV27 and TRBJ1-2, with D unclear. The CDR3 runs to 13 residues. The V gene's germline CDR1 is MNHEY and CDR2 SMNVEV (reference sequence). Deletions cut 4 bases from V and 1 base from J, with 7 bases between. CDR3 region: CASSSGDNYGYTF. CDR3 nucleotide sequence: TGTGCCAGCAGTTCAGGCGATAACTATGGCTACACCTTC.

In its sample, this clone was seen a few times. This chain uses TRBV30 with TRBJ2-1, with TRBD2 as a possible D gene (6 bases). CDR1 and CDR2 from the germline V gene are GTSNPN and SVGIG (reference sequence). This CDR3 spans 15 amino acids. V was shortened by 4 bases and J by 0 bases, with 13 bases between the two germline ends. Here the CDR3 DNA reads TGTGCCTGGACGGGGGACGGGGTCTCCTACAATGAGCAGTTCTTC. This translates into CAWTGDGVSYNEQFF. The full variable domain, with the rest looked up from reference TRBV30 and TRBJ2-1, is SQTIHQWPATLVQPVGSPLSLECTVEGTSNPNLYWYRQAAGRGLQLLFYSVGIGQISSEVPQNLSASRPQDRQFILSSKKLLLSDSGFYLCAWTGDGVSYNEQFFGPGTRLTVL.

The chain has TRBV9 and TRBJ2-3, with 10 bases identical to TRBD2. Trimming took 2 bases from V and 6 from J; bases not matched to a gene: 6. Per germline, CDR1 SGDLS and CDR2 YYNGEE. The CDR3 runs to 15 residues. This chain's CDR3 is CASSVLAGEMDTQYF. In DNA form, the CDR3 reads TGTGCCAGCAGCGTTCTAGCGGGAGAAATGGATACGCAGTATTTT. The full variable domain, completed using reference TRBV9 and TRBJ2-3, is DSGVTQTPKHLITATGQRVTLRCSPRSGDLSVYWYQQSLDQGLQFLIQYYNGEERAKGNILERFSAQQFPDLHSELNLSSLELGDSALYFCASSVLAGEMDTQYFGPGTRLTVL.

This chain joins TRBV5-1 and TRBJ2-7, with 9 bases fitting TRBD1. Per germline, CDR1 SGHRS and CDR2 YFSETQ. V lost 2 bases, J lost 4 bases, and 4 bases stayed unmatched. The CDR3 runs to 14 residues. CDR3 sequence reads: CASSFTGGLYEQYF. The CDR3 coding sequence is TGCGCCAGCAGCTTCACAGGGGGCTTATACGAGCAGTACTTC.

The CDR3 DNA is TGTGCCAGCAGTCTCCGTGGGGAGCAGTACTTC. Amino acids: CASSLRGEQYF. The rearrangement joins TRBV7-9 to TRBJ2-5; D is perhaps TRBD2 (5 bases). Per germline, CDR1 SEHNR and CDR2 FQNEAQ (reference sequence). Between the trimmed V and J ends, which lost 6 bases and 11 bases, there was a span of 13 bases. The CDR3 consists of 11 residues.

In DNA form, the CDR3 reads TGTGCCAGTAGTGATCCGGGAGGTGGGACTGAAGCTTTCTTT. Its protein product is CASSDPGGGTEAFF. The chain combines TRBV19 with TRBJ1-1; no clear D gene. Looked up from germline, CDR1 is LNHDA and CDR2 is SQIVND (reference sequence). CDR3 length: 14 residues. V was clipped by 5 bases and J by 5 bases, with 15 bases between them.

J is TRBJ2-3 and V is TRBV4-2, with 7 bases fitting TRBD1. The V gene end was trimmed by 0 bases and the J gene end by 4 bases; junction bases not matched to a gene: 7. The CDR3 is 16 residues long. Germline V gives CDR1 LGHNA, CDR2 YNFKEQ. The CDR3 loop reads CASSQDTGTGADTQYF. DNA of the CDR3: TGTGCCAGCAGCCAAGATACGGGAACAGGGGCAGATACGCAGTATTTT.

This chain joins TRBV9 and TRBJ1-5; TRBD1 matches at 11 bases. Trimming removed 4 bases from V and 0 bases from J; junction bases left unmatched: 6. This CDR3 comprises 17 residues. In germline, CDR1 is SGDLS, CDR2 YYNGEE. DNA for the CDR3: TGTGCCAGCAGCCGGGGGACAGGGGGTTATAGCAATCAGCCCCAGCATTTT. This encodes CASSRGTGGYSNQPQHF.

V is TRBV14 and J is TRBJ2-5; 7 bases are a match to TRBD2. The CDR3 spans 16 residues. The V gene's germline CDR1 is SGHDN and CDR2 FVKESK. The V and J ends lost 3 bases and 0 bases, in that order; junction bases with no gene match: 7. The CDR3 sequence: CASSQYRGGYQETQYF. The CDR3 DNA follows: TGTGCCAGCAGCCAGTATCGCGGGGGTTACCAAGAGACCCAGTACTTC.

The rearrangement joins TRBV4-2 to TRBJ2-2, with TRBD2 identical over 7 bases. Looked up from germline, CDR1 is LGHNA and CDR2 is YNFKEQ. The trim removed 4 bases at V and 7 bases at J, leaving 6 bases unmatched. CDR3 length equals 14 residues. The CDR3 is CASSRLGRGGELFF. CDR3 sequence (DNA): TGTGCCAGCAGCCGGCTGGGGAGGGGCGGGGAGCTGTTTTTT.

This clone came up a few times. This sequence joins TRBV5-1 and TRBJ1-1; 8 nucleotides line up with TRBD1. V gave up 3 bases and J gave up 1 base; unmatched junction bases: 2. The CDR3 spans 14 residues. Germline values: CDR1 SGHRS, CDR2 YFSETQ. The chain's CDR3 is CASSWQGANTEAFF. Here the CDR3 DNA reads TGCGCCAGCAGCTGGCAGGGGGCGAACACTGAAGCTTTCTTT.

The J gene is TRBJ2-5, the V gene TRBV4-2; TRBD2 might be the D (5 bases). Trimming took 1 base from V and 5 from J, leaving 14 bases between them. Germline-derived CDR1 and CDR2 are LGHNA and YNFKEQ. This CDR3 is 15 amino acids long. The CDR3: CASSQGRERGETQYF. The CDR3 bases are TGTGCCAGCAGCCAAGGACGGGAAAGAGGGGAGACCCAGTACTTC.

The V call is TRBV29-1, the J call TRBJ2-2, with TRBD2 matching over 8 bases. Germline V lookup: CDR1 SQVTM, CDR2 ANQGSEA. With V trimmed by 5 bases and J by 4 bases, 6 bases remained unmatched. The CDR3 extends over 14 amino acids. CDR3 loop: CSVLAGYPTGELFF. The CDR3 DNA follows: TGCAGCGTTTTAGCGGGATACCCCACCGGGGAGCTGTTTTTT.

This clone came up once. The genes are TRBV7-3 and TRBJ2-1; D gene ambiguous. The CDR3 extends over 15 amino acids. Trimming cost V 5 bases and J 2 bases, with 13 bases left between them. Germline-derived CDR1 and CDR2 are SGHTA and FQGTGA. CDR3 bases: TGTGCCAGCAGCCCTCGACACGATCCCTACAATGAGCAGTTCTTC. Amino acids: CASSPRHDPYNEQFF.

This clone was observed a few times. The chain recombines TRBV4-1 with TRBJ1-2, with a weak D call TRBD1 (5 bases). The germline CDR1 and CDR2 sequences are MGHRA and YSYEKL. There are 15 residues in the CDR3. V lost 4 bases, J lost 5 bases, and 17 bases lay in between. This chain's CDR3 is CASSLVEGSEYGYTF. As DNA, the CDR3 is TGCGCCAGCAGCCTGGTGGAGGGGAGCGAATATGGCTACACCTTC.

With respect to this clone: One junction end does not reproduce the germline sequence, and a read error may be involved. The rearrangement uses TRBV7-3 and TRBJ2-3; perhaps TRBD1 as D (5 bases). Per germline, CDR1 SGHTA and CDR2 FQGTGA. CDR3 length equals 13 residues. CDR3 sequence (DNA): TGTGCCAGCAGCCTAACAGGAGCAGATACGCAGTATTTT. It codes for CASSLTGADTQYF. The entire variable domain, with the rest obtained from reference TRBV7-3 and TRBJ2-3, is as follows: GAGVSQTPSNKVTEKGKYVELRCDPISGHTALYWYRQSLGQGPEFLIYFQGTGAADDSGLPNDRFFAVRPEGSVSTLKIQRTERGDSAVYLCASSLTGADTQYFGPGTRLTVL.

This chain links TRBV6-1 with TRBJ2-2; TRBD1 aligns across 8 bases. The J segment lost 4 bases and the V segment lost 6 bases, leaving 4 bases of the junction unmatched. The CDR3 is made up of 14 amino acids. Germline V gene lookup returns CDR1 MNHNS and CDR2 SASEGT. The CDR3 DNA reads as TGTGCCAGCAGGGACAGGGAGACCACCGGGGAGCTGTTTTTT. Protein: CASRDRETTGELFF.

V and J are TRBV5-5 and TRBJ2-5; TRBD2 matches 13 bases. Germline assignment: CDR1 SGHKS and CDR2 YYEKEE (reference sequence). CDR3 length: 18 residues. The ends lost 3 bases at V and 5 bases at J; junction bases unmatched: 13. The CDR3 nucleotides are TGTGCCAGCAGCTCCCTTCGGACTAGCGGGAGAGGACGGGAGACCCAGTACTTC. Translation gives CASSSLRTSGRGRETQYF.

The chain links TRBV7-9 to TRBJ2-7; tentative D call: TRBD1 (9 bases). Trimming cost V 5 bases and J 7 bases, with 21 bases left between them. Germline V gene lookup returns CDR1 SEHNR and CDR2 FQNEAQ (reference sequence). This CDR3 is 15 amino acids long. The CDR3 spells CASSAPGQGLGEQYF. The CDR3 DNA follows: TGTGCCAGCAGCGCCCCGGGACAGGGACTAGGGGAGCAGTACTTC.

V gene TRBV6-1 combines with J gene TRBJ1-5; D is unresolved. Germline V lookup: CDR1 MNHNS, CDR2 SASEGT. Deletions cut 6 bases from V and 3 bases from J, with 6 bases between. The CDR3 is 12 amino acids. The CDR3 nucleotides read TGTGCCAGCAGAAACACCAATCAGCCCCAGCATTTT. Protein product: CASRNTNQPQHF.

V is TRBV6-5 and J is TRBJ2-3, with unresolved D. Trimming pared 6 bases from V and 6 bases from J, leaving 7 bases between. The germline V gene has CDR1 MNHEY and CDR2 SVGAGI. The CDR3 extends over 11 amino acids. The CDR3 bases are TGTGCCAGCAGATTTCGGGATACGCAGTATTTT. Its translation is CASRFRDTQYF.

This chain links TRBV20-1 with TRBJ2-7; TRBD1 agrees at 7 bases. Germline trimming cut 4 bases from V and 4 bases from J; bases unmatched to any gene: 1. This CDR3 spans 11 amino acids. Germline V gene sequence: CDR1 DFQATT, CDR2 SNEGSKA (reference sequence). CDR3 protein: CSATRGYEQYF. DNA of the CDR3: TGCAGTGCTACCAGGGGGTACGAGCAGTACTTC.

The chain employs TRBV9 and TRBJ2-3; tentatively, D is TRBD2 (6 bases). Germline CDR1 is SGDLS and CDR2 is YYNGEE. Trimming took 3 bases from V and 0 from J, leaving 11 bases between them. The CDR3 is 15 residues long. The DNA of the CDR3 is TGTGCCAGCAGCGCACCGGGACTTAGCACAGATACGCAGTATTTT. Its translation is CASSAPGLSTDTQYF.

The rearrangement links TRBV6-6 to TRBJ2-1; tentative D call: TRBD2 (7 bases). The germline gives CDR1 MNHNY, CDR2 SVGAGI (reference sequence). The CDR3 contains 15 residues. V gave up 3 bases and J gave up 3 bases, with 12 bases separating them. This chain's CDR3 is CASSYRGRVYNEQFF. In nucleotides, the CDR3 is TGTGCCAGCAGTTATAGGGGGAGGGTCTACAATGAGCAGTTCTTC.